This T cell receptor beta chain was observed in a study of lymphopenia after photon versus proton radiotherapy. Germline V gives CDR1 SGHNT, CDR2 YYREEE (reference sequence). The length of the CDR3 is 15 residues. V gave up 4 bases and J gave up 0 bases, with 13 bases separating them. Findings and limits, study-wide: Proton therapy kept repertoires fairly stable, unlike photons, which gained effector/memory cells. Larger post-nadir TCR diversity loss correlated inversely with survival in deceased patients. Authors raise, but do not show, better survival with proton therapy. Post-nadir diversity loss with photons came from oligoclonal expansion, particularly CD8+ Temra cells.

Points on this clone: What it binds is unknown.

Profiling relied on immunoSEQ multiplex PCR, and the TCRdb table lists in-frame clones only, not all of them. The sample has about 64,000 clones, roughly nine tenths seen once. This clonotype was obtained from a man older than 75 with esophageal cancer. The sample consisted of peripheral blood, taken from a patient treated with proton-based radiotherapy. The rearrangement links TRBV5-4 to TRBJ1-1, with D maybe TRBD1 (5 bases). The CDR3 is CASSPKGRMNTEAFF. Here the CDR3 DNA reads TGTGCCAGCAGCCCCAAGGGGAGAATGAACACTGAAGCTTTCTTT. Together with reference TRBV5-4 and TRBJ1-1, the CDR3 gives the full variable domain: ETGVTQSPTHLIKTRGQQVTLRCSSQSGHNTVSWYQQALGQGPQFIFQYYREEENGRGNFPPRFSGLQFPNYSSELNVNALELDDSALYLCASSPKGRMNTEAFFGQGTRLTVV.